These 28 T cell receptor beta chains were all obtained from the same sample, sequenced in a study of blood T cell repertoires in COVID-19. Here immunoSEQ multiplex PCR was the method, and the copy in TCRdb shows in-frame clones only, minus some. The repertoire holds 200,000 to 300,000 clones, with 80% to 90% as singletons. The source material was peripheral blood. Receptor source: a middle-aged man who had recovered from COVID-19.

V and J are TRBV6-2 or TRBV6-3 and TRBJ2-7, with a possible D match to TRBD2 (6 bases). Germline assignment: CDR1 MNHEY and CDR2 SVGEGT. Trimming cost V 6 bases and J 4 bases, with 13 bases left between them. This CDR3 comprises 13 residues. The CDR3 reads CASSRRDRYEQYF. The CDR3 nucleotides read TGTGCCAGCAGCCGGCGGGATCGGTACGAGCAGTACTTC.

Notes on this clone: A junction end diverges from the germline sequence, so it may reflect a read error. This rearrangement joins TRBV7-7 to TRBJ2-3; maybe TRBD1 (5 bases). CDR1 SSHAT and CDR2 FNYEAQ come from the germline V gene (reference sequence). CDR3 length equals 16 residues. CDR3 coding DNA: TGTGCTAGCAGCTTAGGGGCCAGTAGGCGAACAGATACGCAGTATTTT. Amino acid sequence: CASSLGASRRTDTQYF.

The chain employs TRBV10-3 and TRBJ1-2; 10 bases line up with TRBD1. The CDR3 sequence is 16 residues long. Germline CDR1 and CDR2: ENHRY and SYGVKD. V dropped 1 base and J dropped 3; count of bases not matched to a gene: 5. This CDR3 is CAISEFEGQGYYGYTF. In DNA, the CDR3 is TGTGCCATCAGTGAGTTCGAGGGACAGGGGTACTATGGCTACACCTTC.

The chain combines TRBV5-6 with TRBJ1-2, with 9 bases aligning to TRBD1. Germline values: CDR1 SGHDT, CDR2 YYEEEE. V shed 4 bases and J 4 bases; nucleotides not matched to a gene: 17. The CDR3 spans 18 residues. CDR3: CASSTPGGRQGVGYGYTF. The CDR3 DNA follows: TGTGCCAGCAGCACCCCCGGGGGGCGACAGGGGGTTGGCTATGGCTACACCTTC.

V and J are TRBV5-6 and TRBJ2-1; 9 bases line up with TRBD1. This CDR3 contains 12 residues. Trimming cost V 0 bases and J 15 bases; bases outside gene matches: 4. The V gene's germline CDR1 is SGHDT and CDR2 YYEEEE. The CDR3 sequence: CASSLGTGVAFF. CDR3 coding DNA: TGTGCCAGCAGCTTGGGGACAGGGGTGGCGTTCTTC. Based on the CDR3 plus reference TRBV5-6 and TRBJ2-1, the full variable domain is DAGVTQSPTHLIKTRGQQVTLRCSPKSGHDTVSWYQQALGQGPQFIFQYYEEEERQRGNFPDRFSGHQFPNYSSELNVNALLLGDSALYLCASSLGTGVAFFGPGTRLTVL.

This clone has a single count. The chain uses TRBV14 and TRBJ2-5, with D perhaps matching TRBD1 (6 bases). This CDR3 spans 16 amino acids. Germline assignment: CDR1 SGHDN and CDR2 FVKESK. V lost 2 bases and J lost 2, with 15 bases in between. CDR3 in DNA: TGTGCCAGCAGCCAACTTCCCCGGGACATACAAGAGACCCAGTACTTC. Translating it yields CASSQLPRDIQETQYF.

This clone has only a few counts. The sample carries other DNA sequences with the same CDR3. This sequence joins TRBV11-3 and TRBJ1-3; D remains ambiguous. V was shortened by 5 bases and J by 2 bases, with 7 bases between the two germline ends. Per germline, CDR1 SGHNT and CDR2 YENEEA. The CDR3 is 13 residues long. CDR3 bases: TGTGCCAGCAGCGGTGACACTGGAAACACCATATATTTT. It translates to CASSGDTGNTIYF.

The chain employs TRBV11-2 and TRBJ2-1, with 9 bases matching TRBD1. Per the germline V gene, CDR1 is SGHAT and CDR2 is FQNNGV. The CDR3 loop spans 13 amino acids. The V and J ends lost 6 bases and 7 bases, in that order; junction bases with no gene match: 4. The CDR3 loop is CASRNRGRNEQFF. CDR3 nucleotide sequence: TGTGCCAGCAGGAACAGGGGGCGGAATGAGCAGTTCTTC.

This clone was recorded only once. The rearrangement uses TRBV20-1 and TRBJ1-1; TRBD1 aligns across 9 bases. The CDR3 contains 16 residues. CDR1 DFQATT and CDR2 SNEGSKA come from the germline V gene (reference sequence). V lost 3 bases to trimming and J lost 4 bases; unmatched junction nucleotides: 12. The CDR3 loop is CSASPFAGQGSTEAFF. The DNA for the CDR3 is TGCAGTGCTAGTCCTTTCGCGGGACAGGGAAGCACTGAAGCTTTCTTT.

The chain is built from TRBV5-4 and TRBJ2-5; 9 nucleotides align to TRBD2. V lost 4 bases to trimming and J lost 1 base; unmatched junction nucleotides: 5. The CDR3 contains 15 residues. The germline V gene has CDR1 SGHNT and CDR2 YYREEE (reference sequence). CDR3 in amino acids: CASSRSGGLQETQYF. CDR3 nucleotides: TGTGCCAGCAGCCGTAGCGGGGGCCTCCAAGAGACCCAGTACTTC.

This CDR3 reads CASSLTGLDPTNEKLFF. The CDR3 DNA is TGTGCCAGCAGCTTAACAGGGCTGGATCCAACTAATGAAAAACTGTTTTTT. The rearrangement uses TRBV7-9 and TRBJ1-4; tentative D call: TRBD1 (6 bases). CDR1 is SEHNR and CDR2 is FQNEAQ in the germline V gene (reference sequence). CDR3 length equals 17 residues. Deletions cut 2 bases from V and 0 bases from J, with 13 bases between.

This clone was recorded a few times. The CDR3 nucleotides read TGTGCCAGCAGCTTAGGCCCCGGGACAGGGTCCTACGAGCAGTACTTC. Translation gives CASSLGPGTGSYEQYF. The chain carries TRBV11-2 and TRBJ2-7, with 9 bases lining up with TRBD1. Trimming removed 1 base from V and 1 base from J; junction bases left unmatched: 5. CDR3 length: 16 amino acids. Germline V gene data show CDR1 as SGHAT and CDR2 as FQNNGV.

A single count supports this clone. This chain uses TRBV18 with TRBJ2-1, with D possibly being TRBD2 (6 bases). The V end lost 6 bases, the J end lost 2 bases, and 14 bases lay between the germline ends. The germline CDR1 and CDR2 sequences are KGHSH and LQKENI. CDR3 length: 15 residues. The CDR3 DNA reads TGTGCCAGCTCCGTTGGCGGACTAACCTACAATGAGCAGTTCTTC. Protein product: CASSVGGLTYNEQFF.

The chain carries TRBV5-1 and TRBJ2-7; 9 bases are shared with TRBD1. Trimming took 1 base from V and 3 from J; bases not matched to a gene: 11. Looked up from germline, CDR1 is SGHRS and CDR2 is YFSETQ. The CDR3 is 17 residues long. The CDR3 DNA reads TGCGCCAGCAGCTTGTCCTATTATACGGGACAGGGCTACGAGCAGTACTTC. Its protein is CASSLSYYTGQGYEQYF.

V is TRBV29-1 and J is TRBJ1-2; the match to TRBD1 covers 10 bases. CDR3 size: 13 residues. Germline V gene lookup returns CDR1 SQVTM and CDR2 ANQGSEA. V shed 5 bases, J shed 4 bases, and the junction held 4 bases outside the gene matches. DNA for the CDR3: TGCAGCGTTTCCCGGGACAGGGGCTATGGCTACACCTTC. Translation gives CSVSRDRGYGYTF.

This rearrangement joins TRBV29-1 to TRBJ1-1, with TRBD1 matching 8 bases. With V trimmed by 8 bases and J by 9 bases, 14 bases remained unmatched. CDR1 and CDR2 from the germline V gene are SQVTM and ANQGSEA. The length of the CDR3 is 13 residues. The CDR3 bases are TGCAGCTCTGTACCGGGACAGGCGGAAAAAGCTTTCTTT. Its translation is CSSVPGQAEKAFF.

This chain connects TRBV10-3 to TRBJ2-1; TRBD2 matches at 14 bases. V lost 4 bases and J lost 7; bases outside the gene matches: 6. CDR1 and CDR2 (germline): ENHRY, SYGVKD. The CDR3 has 16 amino acids. In DNA, the CDR3 is TGTGCCATCAGTGGACTAGCGGGGGGGCCGCGGAATGAGCAGTTCTTC. Protein: CAISGLAGGPRNEQFF.

This chain connects TRBV30 to TRBJ1-3; possible D gene TRBD1, 6 bases. Trimming cost V 3 bases and J 1 base, with 10 bases left between them. Germline V gene data show CDR1 as GTSNPN and CDR2 as SVGIG (reference sequence). This CDR3 is built from 14 residues. CDR3 residues: CAWSGTFSGNTIYF. The CDR3 DNA sequence: TGTGCCTGGAGCGGGACATTTTCTGGAAACACCATATATTTT.

The chain has TRBV29-1 and TRBJ2-7; 8 nucleotides match TRBD1. Germline V CDR1 and CDR2: SQVTM, ANQGSEA. Germline trimming cut 0 bases from V and 3 bases from J; bases unmatched to any gene: 4. The CDR3 covers 14 residues. The CDR3: CSVEDGTGGYEQYF. CDR3 sequence (DNA): TGCAGCGTTGAAGATGGGACAGGAGGCTACGAGCAGTACTTC.

This clone was picked up a small number of times. The gene calls are TRBV7-2 and TRBJ2-7; the match to TRBD2 covers 8 bases. This CDR3 region has 16 residues. CDR1 and CDR2 (germline): SGHTA, FQGNSA. J lost 4 bases, V lost 5 bases, and 13 bases had no gene match. The CDR3 coding sequence is TGTGCCAGCAGCACCTCCTCTGGAGCGGGAGTATACGAGCAGTACTTC. Translating it yields CASSTSSGAGVYEQYF.

V usage is TRBV5-6 and J usage is TRBJ1-6; D gene ambiguous. Between the trimmed V and J ends, which lost 1 base and 0 bases, there was a span of 5 bases. Germline assignment: CDR1 SGHDT and CDR2 YYEEEE. This CDR3 is 15 amino acids long. The CDR3 here is CASSLTSSYNSPLHF. The CDR3 region has the DNA TGTGCCAGCAGCTTGACGAGCTCCTATAATTCACCCCTCCACTTT.

The chain is built from TRBV5-6 and TRBJ2-1, with 9 bases that match TRBD2. V was clipped by 4 bases and J by 12 bases; unmatched bases: 14. The CDR3 has 15 residues. Germline values: CDR1 SGHDT, CDR2 YYEEEE. The CDR3 DNA reads as TGTGCCAGCAGCCAAAAGCGGGAGGAGTTCTTAGGGCAGTTCTTC. Translating gives CASSQKREEFLGQFF.

The chain employs TRBV2 and TRBJ1-2; TRBD1 is a possible D gene (5 bases). V lost 9 bases and J 4 bases, leaving 18 bases between the germline ends. Germline V gives CDR1 SNHLY, CDR2 FYNNEI. CDR3 length: 14 residues. CDR3 sequence (DNA): TGTGCCAGTACCCCGGCCAGGGCCCGCTATGGCTACACCTTC. Translation gives CASTPARARYGYTF.

The chain employs TRBV9 and TRBJ2-1, with 7 bases identical to TRBD2. Germline V gives CDR1 SGDLS, CDR2 YYNGEE. The CDR3 runs 16 residues. The V segment lost 0 bases and the J segment 1 base; nucleotides outside the gene matches: 4. The CDR3 DNA reads TGTGCCAGCAGCGTAGAAGTGGGAGGGTCCTACAATGAGCAGTTCTTC. Its translation: CASSVEVGGSYNEQFF.

J is TRBJ1-2 and V is TRBV7-2, with 10 bases that match TRBD1. This CDR3 spans 15 amino acids. From germline, CDR1 is SGHTA and CDR2 FQGNSA. V shed 3 bases, J shed 4 bases, and the junction held 5 bases outside the gene matches. The CDR3 protein is CASSLTGGSAYGYTF. The CDR3 bases are TGTGCCAGCAGCTTGACAGGGGGCTCGGCCTATGGCTACACCTTC.

This chain uses TRBV5-4 with TRBJ2-6; 7 nucleotides align to TRBD2. The CDR3 length is 18 residues. Germline assignment: CDR1 SGHNT and CDR2 YYREEE (reference sequence). The V segment lost 1 base and the J segment 1 base; nucleotides outside the gene matches: 8. The CDR3 region is CASSLKRTSGSGANVLTF. In DNA form, the CDR3 reads TGTGCCAGCAGCTTGAAGCGGACTAGTGGGTCTGGGGCCAACGTCCTGACTTTC.

The chain joins TRBV30 to TRBJ2-1; D gene unclear. Germline V CDR1 and CDR2: GTSNPN, SVGIG (reference sequence). This CDR3 has 11 amino acids. Trimming pared 5 bases from V and 9 bases from J, leaving 11 bases between. The CDR3 DNA reads TGTGCCTGGGGAAGAGCTGGTGAGCAGTTCTTC. Protein product: CAWGRAGEQFF.

The chain couples TRBV10-1 to TRBJ2-7; 7 bases are a match to TRBD2. Germline CDR1 is WNHNN and CDR2 is SYGVQD (reference sequence). The CDR3 length is 15 residues. V shed 4 bases, J shed 1 base, and the junction held 7 bases outside the gene matches. CDR3 nucleotides: TGCGCCAGCAGTGCCCATCTAGCGGAGTCCTACGAGCAGTACTTC. Encoded protein: CASSAHLAESYEQYF.